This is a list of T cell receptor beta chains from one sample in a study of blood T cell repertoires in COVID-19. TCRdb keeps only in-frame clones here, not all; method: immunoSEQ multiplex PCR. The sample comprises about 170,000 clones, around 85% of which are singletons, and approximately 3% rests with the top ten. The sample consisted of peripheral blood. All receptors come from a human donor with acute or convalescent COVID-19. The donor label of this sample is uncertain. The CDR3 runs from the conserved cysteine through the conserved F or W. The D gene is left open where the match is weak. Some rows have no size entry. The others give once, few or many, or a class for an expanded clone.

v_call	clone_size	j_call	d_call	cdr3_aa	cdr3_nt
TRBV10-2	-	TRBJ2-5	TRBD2	CASSEPGLAGRETQYF	TGCGCCAGCAGTGAGCCGGGACTAGCGGGGAGGGAGACCCAGTACTTC
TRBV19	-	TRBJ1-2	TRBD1	CASATDRGSNYGYTF	TGTGCCAGCGCTACGGACAGGGGGTCTAACTATGGCTACACCTTC
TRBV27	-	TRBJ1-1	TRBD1	CASSRGQGRPNTEAFF	TGTGCCAGCAGTCGAGGACAGGGGAGACCGAACACTGAAGCTTTCTTT
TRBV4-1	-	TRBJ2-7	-	CASSHYRDSPYEQYF	TGCGCCAGCAGCCATTACCGGGACTCCCCCTACGAGCAGTACTTC
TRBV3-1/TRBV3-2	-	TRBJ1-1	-	CASSQDNRGLPNTEAFF	TGTGCCAGCAGCCAAGATAATCGAGGCCTCCCGAACACTGAAGCTTTCTTT
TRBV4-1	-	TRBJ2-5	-	CASSQGAGKETQYF	TGCGCCAGCAGCCAAGGCGCGGGTAAAGAGACCCAGTACTTC
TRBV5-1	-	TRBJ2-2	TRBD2	CASSRGGVNTGELFF	TGCGCCAGCAGCCGCGGGGGGGTGAACACCGGGGAGCTGTTTTTT
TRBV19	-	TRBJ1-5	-	CASSLDRPNQPQHF	TGTGCCAGTAGCCTCGACAGGCCCAATCAGCCCCAGCATTTT
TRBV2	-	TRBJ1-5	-	CASKGVYSNQPQHF	TGTGCCAGCAAAGGGGTCTATAGCAATCAGCCCCAGCATTTT
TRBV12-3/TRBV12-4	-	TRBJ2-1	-	CASRDTVYNEQFF	TGTGCCAGCAGAGACACAGTGTACAATGAGCAGTTCTTC
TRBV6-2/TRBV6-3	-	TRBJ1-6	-	CASSAGTAAGALHF	TGTGCCAGCAGTGCCGGGACGGCGGCAGGGGCCCTCCACTTT
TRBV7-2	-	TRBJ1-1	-	CASSSQGGTEAFF	TGTGCCAGCAGCTCGCAGGGTGGTACTGAAGCTTTCTTT
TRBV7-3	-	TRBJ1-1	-	CASSLQTGGLGTEAFF	TGTGCCAGCAGCCTTCAGACAGGCGGATTGGGCACTGAAGCTTTCTTT
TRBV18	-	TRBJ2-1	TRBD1	CASSPPGGGSYNEQFF	TGTGCCAGCTCACCGCCAGGGGGCGGGTCCTACAATGAGCAGTTCTTC
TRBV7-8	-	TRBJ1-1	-	CASSPTETEAFF	TGTGCCAGCAGCCCGACGGAGACTGAAGCTTTCTTT
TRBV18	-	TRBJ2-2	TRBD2	CASSPGGDTGELFF	TGTGCCAGCTCACCAGGGGGGGACACCGGGGAGCTGTTTTTT
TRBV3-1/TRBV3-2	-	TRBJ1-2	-	CASRDGGRGYTF	TGTGCCTCCCGGGACGGGGGACGCGGCTACACCTTC
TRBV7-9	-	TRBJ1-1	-	CASSPNRVSLMNTEAFF	TGTGCCAGCAGTCCCAACAGGGTCTCCTTAATGAACACTGAAGCTTTCTTT
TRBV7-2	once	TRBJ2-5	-	CASSLDRQGKTQYF	TGTGCCAGCAGCTTAGATCGTCAGGGGAAGACCCAGTACTTC
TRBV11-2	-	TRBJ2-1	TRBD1	CASSFGTGAHNEQFF	TGTGCCAGCAGCTTCGGGACAGGGGCCCACAATGAGCAGTTCTTC
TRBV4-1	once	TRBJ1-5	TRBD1	CASSQGVGRGWIQPQHF	TGCGCCAGCAGCCAAGGGGTGGGCAGGGGGTGGATTCAGCCCCAGCATTTT
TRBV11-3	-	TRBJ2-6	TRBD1	CASSAKTGAGANVLTF	TGTGCCAGCAGCGCAAAGACAGGGGCCGGGGCCAACGTCCTGACTTTC
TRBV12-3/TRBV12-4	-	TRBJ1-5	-	CASSFAGNQPQHF	TGTGCCAGCAGTTTTGCGGGCAATCAGCCCCAGCATTTT
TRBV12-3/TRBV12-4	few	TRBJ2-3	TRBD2	CASGGGGTDTQYF	TGTGCCAGCGGTGGGGGGGGCACAGATACGCAGTATTTT
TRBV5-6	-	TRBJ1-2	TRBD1	CASSLTGVNYGYTF	TGTGCCAGCAGCTTGACAGGGGTCAACTATGGCTACACCTTC
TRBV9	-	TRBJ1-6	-	CASSVGTARSYNSPLHF	TGTGCCAGCAGCGTAGGGACAGCCCGCTCCTATAATTCACCCCTCCACTTT
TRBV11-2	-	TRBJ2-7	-	CASSSVEQYF	TGTGCCAGCAGCTCCGTGGAGCAGTACTTC
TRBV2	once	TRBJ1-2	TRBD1	CASSLTGEDYGYTF	TGTGCCAGCAGTTTGACAGGGGAGGACTATGGCTACACCTTC
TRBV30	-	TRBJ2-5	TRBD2	CAWGAGRETQYF	TGTGCCTGGGGAGCGGGGAGGGAGACCCAGTACTTC
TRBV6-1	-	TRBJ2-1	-	CASTEGLRAYGNEQFF	TGTGCCAGCACTGAAGGCTTGCGGGCCTACGGGAATGAGCAGTTCTTC
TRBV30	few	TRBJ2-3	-	CAWTRGAFRGTDTQYF	TGTGCCTGGACCCGGGGGGCCTTCAGGGGCACAGATACGCAGTATTTT
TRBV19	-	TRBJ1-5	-	CASSMANGGVLSNQPQHF	TGTGCCAGTAGTATGGCCAACGGGGGGGTTTTGAGCAATCAGCCCCAGCATTTT
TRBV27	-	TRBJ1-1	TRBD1	CASSLSVGGGRTEAFF	TGTGCCAGCAGTTTATCAGTAGGGGGCGGTCGAACTGAAGCTTTCTTT
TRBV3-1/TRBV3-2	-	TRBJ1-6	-	CASSQERATRRGNSPLHF	TGTGCCAGCAGCCAAGAGAGGGCCACCCGGCGGGGTAATTCACCCCTCCACTTT
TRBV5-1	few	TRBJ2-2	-	CASSLGRVNTGELFF	TGCGCCAGCAGCTTGGGCAGGGTGAACACCGGGGAGCTGTTTTTT
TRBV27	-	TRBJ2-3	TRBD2	CASRKERLAGGPSADTQYF	TGTGCCAGCAGAAAAGAGAGACTAGCGGGGGGGCCTTCGGCAGATACGCAGTATTTT
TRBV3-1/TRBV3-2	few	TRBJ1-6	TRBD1	CASSPRDRDNSPLHF	TGTGCCAGCAGCCCCCGGGACAGGGACAATTCACCCCTCCACTTT
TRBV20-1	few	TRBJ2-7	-	CSASGQTYEQYF	TGCAGTGCTAGTGGACAGACCTACGAGCAGTACTTC
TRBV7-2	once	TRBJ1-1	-	CASSLAAGTEAFF	TGTGCCAGCAGCTTAGCCGCGGGGACTGAAGCTTTCTTT
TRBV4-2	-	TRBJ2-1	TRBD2	CASSPRGGPGHEQFF	TGTGCCAGCAGCCCCCGCGGGGGGCCAGGGCATGAGCAGTTCTTC
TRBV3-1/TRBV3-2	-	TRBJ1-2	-	CASSLRAGAEGYTF	TGTGCCAGCAGCCTCCGGGCGGGGGCGGAGGGCTACACCTTC
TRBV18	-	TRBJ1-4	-	CASSQDKNEKLFF	TGTGCCAGCTCACAAGACAAGAATGAAAAACTGTTTTTT
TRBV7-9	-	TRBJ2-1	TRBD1	CASSSGQRNNEQFF	TGTGCCAGCAGCTCGGGACAGAGAAACAATGAGCAGTTCTTC
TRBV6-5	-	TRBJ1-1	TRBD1	CASSLQGASRAFF	TGTGCCAGCAGTCTACAGGGGGCCTCGAGGGCTTTCTTT
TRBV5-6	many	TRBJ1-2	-	CASSSVGTLYGYTF	TGTGCCAGCAGCTCTGTGGGCACACTCTATGGCTACACCTTC
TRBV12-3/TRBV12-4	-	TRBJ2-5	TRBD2	CASSPTSVETQYF	TGTGCCAGCAGCCCGACTAGCGTGGAGACCCAGTACTTC
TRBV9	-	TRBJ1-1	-	CASSVDEQMNTEAFF	TGTGCCAGCAGCGTAGATGAACAGATGAACACTGAAGCTTTCTTT
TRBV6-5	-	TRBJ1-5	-	CASSYGHGGQPQHF	TGTGCCAGCAGTTACGGACACGGGGGTCAGCCCCAGCATTTT
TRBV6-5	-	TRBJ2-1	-	CASMRGSGEQFF	TGTGCCAGCATGCGGGGTTCAGGTGAGCAGTTCTTC
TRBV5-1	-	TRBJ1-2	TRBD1	CASSSTGDYGYTF	TGCGCCAGCAGCTCGACAGGGGACTATGGCTACACCTTC